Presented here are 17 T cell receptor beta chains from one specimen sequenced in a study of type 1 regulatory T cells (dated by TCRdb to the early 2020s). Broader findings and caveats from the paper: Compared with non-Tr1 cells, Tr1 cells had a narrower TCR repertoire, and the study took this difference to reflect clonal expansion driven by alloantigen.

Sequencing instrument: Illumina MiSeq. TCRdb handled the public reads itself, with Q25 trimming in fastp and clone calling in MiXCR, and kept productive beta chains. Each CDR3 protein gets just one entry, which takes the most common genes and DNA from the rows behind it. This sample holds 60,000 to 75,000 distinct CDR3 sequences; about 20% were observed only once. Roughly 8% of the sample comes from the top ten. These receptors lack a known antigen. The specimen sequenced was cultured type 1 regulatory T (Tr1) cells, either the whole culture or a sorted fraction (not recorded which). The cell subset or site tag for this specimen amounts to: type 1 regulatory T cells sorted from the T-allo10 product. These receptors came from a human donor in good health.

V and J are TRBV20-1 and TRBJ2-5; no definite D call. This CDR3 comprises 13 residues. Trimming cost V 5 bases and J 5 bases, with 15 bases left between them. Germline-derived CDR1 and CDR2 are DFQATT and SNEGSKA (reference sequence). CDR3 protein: CSAGYGLGETQYF. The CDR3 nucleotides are TGCAGTGCTGGCTACGGTCTGGGGGAGACCCAGTACTTC.

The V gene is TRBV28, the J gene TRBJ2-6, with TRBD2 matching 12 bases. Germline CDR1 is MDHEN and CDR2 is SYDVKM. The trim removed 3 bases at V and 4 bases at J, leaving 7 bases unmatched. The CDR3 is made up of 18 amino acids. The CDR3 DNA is TGTGCCAGCAGTTTTTCTAGCGGGAGGGCCTCAGGGGCCAACGTCCTGACTTTC. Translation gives CASSFSSGRASGANVLTF. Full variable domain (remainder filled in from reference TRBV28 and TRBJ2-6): DVKVTQSSRYLVKRTGEKVFLECVQDMDHENMFWYRQDPGLGLRLIYFSYDVKMKEKGDIPEGYSVSREKKERFSLILESASTNQTSMYLCASSFSSGRASGANVLTFGAGSRLTVL.

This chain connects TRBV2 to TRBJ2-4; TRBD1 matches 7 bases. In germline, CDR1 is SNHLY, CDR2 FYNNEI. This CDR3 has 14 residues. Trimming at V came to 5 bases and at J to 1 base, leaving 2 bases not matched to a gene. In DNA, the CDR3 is TGTGCCAGCAGTAAACAGGGGGCCAAAAACATTCAGTACTTC. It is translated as CASSKQGAKNIQYF.

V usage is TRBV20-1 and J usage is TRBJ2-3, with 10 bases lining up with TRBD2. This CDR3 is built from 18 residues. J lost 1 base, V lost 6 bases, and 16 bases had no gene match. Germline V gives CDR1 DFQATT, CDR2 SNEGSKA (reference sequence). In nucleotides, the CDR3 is TGCAGTGCCCCACGAGCCGGGACTAGCGCTCGGGGCACAGATACGCAGTATTTT. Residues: CSAPRAGTSARGTDTQYF.

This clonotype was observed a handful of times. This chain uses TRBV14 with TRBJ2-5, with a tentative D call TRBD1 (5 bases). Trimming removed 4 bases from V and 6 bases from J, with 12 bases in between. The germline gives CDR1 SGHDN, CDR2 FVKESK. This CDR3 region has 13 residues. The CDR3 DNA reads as TGTGCCAGCAGCCGGGATAGGGGAAAGACCCAGTACTTC. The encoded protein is CASSRDRGKTQYF. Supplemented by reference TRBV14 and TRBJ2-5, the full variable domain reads EAGVTQFPSHSVIEKGQTVTLRCDPISGHDNLYWYRRVMGKEIKFLLHFVKESKQDESGMPNNRFLAERTGGTYSTLKVQPAELEDSGVYFCASSRDRGKTQYFGPGTRLLVL.

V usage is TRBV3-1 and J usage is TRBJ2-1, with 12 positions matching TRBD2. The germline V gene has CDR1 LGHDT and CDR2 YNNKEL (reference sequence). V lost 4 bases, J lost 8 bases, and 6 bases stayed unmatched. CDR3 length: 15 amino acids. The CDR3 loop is CASSPLAGGGYEQFF. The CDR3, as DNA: TGTGCCAGCAGCCCTCTAGCGGGAGGGGGCTATGAGCAGTTCTTC.

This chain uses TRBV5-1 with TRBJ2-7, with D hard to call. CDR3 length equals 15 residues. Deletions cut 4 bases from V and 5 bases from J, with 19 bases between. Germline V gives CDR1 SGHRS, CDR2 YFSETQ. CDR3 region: CASSLGLGAQDEQYF. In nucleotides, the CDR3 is TGCGCCAGCAGCCTCGGATTAGGAGCCCAGGACGAGCAGTACTTC.

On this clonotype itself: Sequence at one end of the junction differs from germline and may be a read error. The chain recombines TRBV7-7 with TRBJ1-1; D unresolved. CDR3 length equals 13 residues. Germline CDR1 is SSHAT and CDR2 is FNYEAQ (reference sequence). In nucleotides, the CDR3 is TGTGCTAGCAGCTTAGAACGGGACACTGAAGCTTTCTTT. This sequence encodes CASSLERDTEAFF.

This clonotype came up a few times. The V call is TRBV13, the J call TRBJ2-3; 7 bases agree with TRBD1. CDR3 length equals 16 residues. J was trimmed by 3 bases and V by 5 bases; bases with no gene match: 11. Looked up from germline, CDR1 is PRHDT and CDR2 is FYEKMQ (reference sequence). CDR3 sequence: CASSPATGKRTDTQYF. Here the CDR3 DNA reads TGTGCCAGCAGCCCGGCGACAGGGAAAAGGACAGATACGCAGTATTTT.

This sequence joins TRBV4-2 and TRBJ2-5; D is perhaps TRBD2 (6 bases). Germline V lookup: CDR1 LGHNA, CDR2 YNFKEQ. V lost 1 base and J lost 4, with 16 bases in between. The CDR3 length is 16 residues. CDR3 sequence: CASSQGRDSSVETQYF. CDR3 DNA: TGTGCCAGCAGCCAAGGCCGGGACTCCTCGGTAGAGACCCAGTACTTC.

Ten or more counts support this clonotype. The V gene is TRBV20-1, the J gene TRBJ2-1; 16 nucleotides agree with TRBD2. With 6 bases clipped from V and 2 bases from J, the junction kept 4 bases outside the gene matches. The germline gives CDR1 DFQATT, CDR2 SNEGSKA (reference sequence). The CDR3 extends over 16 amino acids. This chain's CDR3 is CSAGLAGGVAYNEQFF. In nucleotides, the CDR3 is TGCAGTGCGGGACTAGCGGGAGGGGTGGCCTACAATGAGCAGTTCTTC.

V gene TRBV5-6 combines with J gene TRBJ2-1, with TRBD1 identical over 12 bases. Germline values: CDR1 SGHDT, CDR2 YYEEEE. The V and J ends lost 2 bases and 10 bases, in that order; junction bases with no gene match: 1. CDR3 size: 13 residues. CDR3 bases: TGTGCCAGCAGCTTAGGGACAGGGGGCGAGCAGTTCTTC. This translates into CASSLGTGGEQFF.

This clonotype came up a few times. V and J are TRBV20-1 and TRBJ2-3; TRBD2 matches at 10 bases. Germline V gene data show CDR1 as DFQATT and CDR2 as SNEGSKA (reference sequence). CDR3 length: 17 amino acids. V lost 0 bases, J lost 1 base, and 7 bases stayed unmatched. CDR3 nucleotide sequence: TGCAGTGCTAGAGAGCTAGCGGGAGTTGTGGGCACAGATACGCAGTATTTT. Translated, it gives CSARELAGVVGTDTQYF.

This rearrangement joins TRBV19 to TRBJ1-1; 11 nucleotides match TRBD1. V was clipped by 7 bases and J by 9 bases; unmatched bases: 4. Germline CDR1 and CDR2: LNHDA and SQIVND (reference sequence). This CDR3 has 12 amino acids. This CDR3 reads CASIGQGAQAFF. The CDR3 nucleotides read TGTGCCAGTATCGGACAGGGGGCGCAAGCTTTCTTT.

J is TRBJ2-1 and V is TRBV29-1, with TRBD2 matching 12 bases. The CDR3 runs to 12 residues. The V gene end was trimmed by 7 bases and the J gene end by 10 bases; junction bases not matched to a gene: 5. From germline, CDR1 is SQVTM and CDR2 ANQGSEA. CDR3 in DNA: TGCAGCGCGGGACTAGCGGGTAACGAGCAGTTCTTC. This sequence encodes CSAGLAGNEQFF.

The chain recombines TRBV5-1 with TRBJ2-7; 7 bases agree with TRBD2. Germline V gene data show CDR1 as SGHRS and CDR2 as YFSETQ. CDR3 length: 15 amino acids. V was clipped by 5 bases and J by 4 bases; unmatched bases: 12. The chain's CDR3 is CASSVGGSKSYEQYF. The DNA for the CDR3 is TGCGCCAGCAGTGTGGGCGGGAGTAAGTCGTACGAGCAGTACTTC.

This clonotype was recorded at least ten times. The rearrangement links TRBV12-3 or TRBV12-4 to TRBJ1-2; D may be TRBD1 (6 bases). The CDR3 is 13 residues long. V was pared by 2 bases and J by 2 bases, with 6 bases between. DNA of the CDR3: TGTGCCAGCAGTTTACAGGGGAACTATGGCTACACCTTC. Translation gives CASSLQGNYGYTF.